The 19 T cell receptor beta chains reported below all come from one sample, sequenced in a study of T cell responses to AZD1222 COVID-19 vaccine. Clones were sequenced by immunoSEQ multiplex PCR, and TCRdb holds only the in-frame ones, with some missing. The table lists under 150,000 clones, 85% of them singletons. The source material was peripheral blood, sampled 28 days after the second dose of the MenACWY control vaccine. These receptors originate from an adult who received the MenACWY meningococcal vaccine as a control.

The chain couples TRBV24-1 to TRBJ1-2; 7 bases match TRBD1. CDR3 length equals 16 residues. Germline assignment: CDR1 KGHDR and CDR2 SFDVKD. J was trimmed by 4 bases and V by 3 bases; bases with no gene match: 10. CDR3 nucleotides: TGTGCCACCAGTGATGCCAGGGACAGCTTTGCCTATGGCTACACCTTC. This encodes CATSDARDSFAYGYTF.

J is TRBJ2-7 and V is TRBV6-5, with 9 positions matching TRBD1. V lost 1 base and J lost 6; bases outside the gene matches: 4. Per the germline V gene, CDR1 is MNHEY and CDR2 is SVGAGI. The CDR3 runs to 14 residues. The CDR3 loop is CASSYLGQGPEQYF. As DNA, the CDR3 is TGTGCCAGCAGTTACTTGGGACAGGGCCCCGAGCAGTACTTC.

The chain couples TRBV2 to TRBJ2-3, with 8 bases matching TRBD2. The V segment lost 7 bases and the J segment 4 bases; nucleotides outside the gene matches: 10. This CDR3 is built from 15 residues. Germline CDR1 SNHLY, CDR2 FYNNEI. The CDR3 nucleotides are TGTGCCAGCATACCGGGACTAGATAGGGCAGATACGCAGTATTTT. Protein sequence: CASIPGLDRADTQYF.

The chain links TRBV5-6 to TRBJ2-7; D is unclear. The CDR3 has 12 amino acids. V lost 1 base to trimming and J lost 1 base, with 3 bases between them. Germline CDR1 SGHDT, CDR2 YYEEEE. The chain's CDR3 is CASSLLSYEQYV. The CDR3 coding sequence is TGTGCCAGCAGCTTGCTGTCCTACGAGCAGTACGTC.

The chain joins TRBV6-5 to TRBJ2-7; a weak D match, TRBD2 (5 bases). V lost 0 bases and J lost 5, with 11 bases in between. Germline V gene data show CDR1 as MNHEY and CDR2 as SVGAGI. The CDR3 loop spans 14 amino acids. The CDR3: CASSYSESGNEQYF. The CDR3 bases are TGTGCCAGCAGTTACTCGGAATCGGGAAACGAGCAGTACTTC.

This clone came up once. The chain is built from TRBV30 and TRBJ1-1; D is undetermined. In germline, CDR1 is GTSNPN, CDR2 SVGIG (reference sequence). The CDR3 sequence is 12 residues long. The germline V and J ends were trimmed by 1 base and 10 bases, with 13 bases remaining between them. CDR3 loop: CAWSETGSRAFF. The CDR3 nucleotides are TGTGCCTGGAGTGAAACGGGGTCAAGAGCTTTCTTT.

The sample holds one count of this clone. The chain has TRBV20-1 and TRBJ2-7, with D possibly TRBD1 on 5 matching bases. Trimming cost V 3 bases and J 4 bases, with 16 bases left between them. The CDR3 contains 14 residues. Germline-derived CDR1 and CDR2 are DFQATT and SNEGSKA (reference sequence). The CDR3 bases are TGCAGTGCTAGTGGGCGGACAAAGACTTACGAGCAGTACTTC. Its protein product is CSASGRTKTYEQYF.

This chain connects TRBV27 to TRBJ1-2, with D uncertain. CDR1 is MNHEY, CDR2 SMNVEV, per germline (reference sequence). The CDR3 totals 14 residues. Deletions cut 3 bases from V and 8 bases from J, with 16 bases between. This CDR3 reads CASSFSGFGGGYTF. As DNA, the CDR3 is TGTGCCAGCAGTTTCTCGGGTTTTGGAGGCGGCTACACCTTC.

The chain employs TRBV9 and TRBJ2-1; D is uncertain. Trimming cost V 4 bases and J 12 bases, with 11 bases left between them. Germline CDR1 reads SGDLS; CDR2 reads YYNGEE. The CDR3 totals 11 residues. The CDR3 loop is CASSLRDGQFF. The CDR3 DNA sequence: TGTGCCAGCAGCTTAAGGGATGGGCAGTTCTTC.

The chain uses TRBV19 and TRBJ1-5; 7 bases align to TRBD1. Looked up from germline, CDR1 is LNHDA and CDR2 is SQIVND (reference sequence). The CDR3 consists of 15 residues. V gave up 6 bases and J gave up 2 bases; unmatched junction bases: 7. CDR3 coding DNA: TGTGCCAGTAGACCAACAGGGGATGGCAATCAGCCCCAGCATTTT. Translated, it gives CASRPTGDGNQPQHF.

The rearrangement links TRBV4-2 to TRBJ2-3, with TRBD2 as a possible D gene (6 bases). CDR1 is LGHNA, CDR2 YNFKEQ, per germline. The CDR3 spans 16 residues. Trimming pared 1 base from V and 8 bases from J, leaving 19 bases between. The CDR3, as DNA: TGTGCCAGCAGCCAAGGAAGGGGACTTCACCGAACTACGCAGTATTTT. Translation: CASSQGRGLHRTTQYF.

The rearrangement links TRBV12-3 or TRBV12-4 to TRBJ2-7, with D perhaps matching TRBD2 (6 bases). This CDR3 contains 13 residues. V was shortened by 6 bases and J by 4 bases, with 13 bases between the two germline ends. CDR3 DNA sequence: TGTGCCAGCAGATACGGGACTTTGTACGAGCAGTACTTC. Residues: CASRYGTLYEQYF.

The chain employs TRBV11-3 and TRBJ2-2, with D possibly matching TRBD2 (5 bases). Trimming cost V 2 bases and J 4 bases, with 23 bases left between them. Germline CDR1 SGHNT, CDR2 YENEEA. This CDR3 has 19 residues. CDR3 protein: CASSLKIGGRDIGTGELFF. The CDR3 region has the DNA TGTGCCAGCAGCTTAAAGATAGGAGGTAGGGATATAGGCACCGGGGAGCTGTTTTTT.

This chain joins TRBV2 and TRBJ1-2; no clear D gene. CDR3 length: 10 residues. The V end lost 6 bases, the J end lost 7 bases, and 6 bases lay between the germline ends. In germline, CDR1 is SNHLY, CDR2 FYNNEI. The CDR3 coding sequence is TGTGCCAGCAGGTTGGGTGGCTACACCTTC. Translated, it gives CASRLGGYTF.

Points on this clone: Likely a read error: the CDR3 ends without its conserved phenylalanine or tryptophan. The limits of the CDR3 on the DNA are not certain, so only TCRdb's listed CDR3 is given. V and J are TRBV30 and TRBJ2-7; TRBD2 is taken as the D call from the table, unchecked against the DNA. The germline V gene has CDR1 GTSNPN and CDR2 SVGIG (reference sequence). The CDR3 sequence runs 10 residues, both termini included. This CDR3 is CACPQPRRRI.

This clone was counted only a few times. V usage is TRBV30 and J usage is TRBJ1-3; no reliable D call. V lost 8 bases and J lost 4, with 12 bases in between. The CDR3 sequence is 12 residues long. Germline V lookup: CDR1 GTSNPN, CDR2 SVGIG (reference sequence). This chain's CDR3 is CAGRAGGNTIYF. For the CDR3, the DNA is TGTGCCGGGCGGGCCGGAGGAAACACCATATATTTT.

This clone has more than one count but fewer than ten. The V call is TRBV7-2, the J call TRBJ2-7; possibly TRBD1 for D (6 bases). Germline values: CDR1 SGHTA, CDR2 FQGNSA. This CDR3 has 14 amino acids. Trimming removed 4 bases at V and 3 bases at J, with 13 bases between. CDR3 in amino acids: CASSYREGGYEQYF. The CDR3 DNA reads TGTGCCAGCAGCTACAGGGAAGGGGGCTACGAGCAGTACTTC. The variable domain in full, completed from reference TRBV7-2 and TRBJ2-7, reads GAGVSQSPSNKVTEKGKDVELRCDPISGHTALYWYRQSLGQGLEFLIYFQGNSAPDKSGLPSDRFSAERTGGSVSTLTIQRTQQEDSAVYLCASSYREGGYEQYFGPGTRLTVT.

This clone was seen a single time. The gene calls are TRBV6-5 and TRBJ1-2; D ambiguous. This CDR3 has 14 residues. Trimming took off 0 bases at V and 4 bases at J, with 9 bases between the two ends. CDR1 is MNHEY and CDR2 is SVGAGI in the germline V gene. CDR3 sequence reads: CASSYSTASYGYTF. As DNA, the CDR3 is TGTGCCAGCAGTTACTCCACCGCGAGCTATGGCTACACCTTC.

The V and J genes are TRBV6-5 and TRBJ2-7; 8 bases map to TRBD1. This CDR3 has 16 residues. Looked up from germline, CDR1 is MNHEY and CDR2 is SVGAGI. The V segment lost 0 bases and the J segment 5 bases; nucleotides outside the gene matches: 9. The CDR3 DNA reads as TGTGCCAGCAGTTACTCGAGACAGGGGATAATCGACGAGCAGTACTTC. Its translation: CASSYSRQGIIDEQYF.